Given below is one T cell receptor (beta chain) in context. The protocol was immunoSEQ multiplex PCR, while the TCRdb copy is restricted to in-frame clones and leaves out a portion. Found here are 55,000 to 75,000 clones, roughly nine tenths of them singletons; the top ten hold around 4%. This specimen belongs to a study of OX40 agonist ivuxolimab in advanced cancers. This CDR3 is 14 amino acids long. CDR1 and CDR2 from the germline V gene are MDHEN and SYDVKM. The ends were cut back, 8 bases at V and 8 bases at J, with 18 bases in the middle. Sequenced here: CD4+ or CD8+ T cells sorted from blood, sampled in a trial of the OX40 agonist ivuxolimab. This chain joins TRBV28 and TRBJ2-2; D may be TRBD2 (5 bases). This clonotype was sampled from an adult with an advanced solid tumor such as melanoma, head and neck, liver or kidney cancer. CDR3 residues: CASASWTQEGELFF. In nucleotides, the CDR3 is TGTGCCAGCGCCTCCTGGACTCAAGAAGGGGAGCTGTTTTTT.